This T cell receptor beta chain was obtained from a study of naive and memory T cell subsets. From the second PCR step, alpha and beta chains were amplified apart. Notes on this clonotype: The antigen is not known.

Both TRBC1 and TRBC2 were covered by a beta constant-region primer of two equimolar oligonucleotides. The ligated cDNA underwent four PCR rounds using SP2 and nested alpha and beta constant-region primers. In TCRdb, the UMI-ligation and nested PCR reads were re-called with MiXCR into one record per CDR3 protein. In the table there are 150,000 or so distinct CDR3 sequences, approximately 24% of which are singletons. Whole-study results and caveats: Diversity fell and Gini index rose from naive through CM, EM, EMRA. TCR abundance followed a power law differing between naive and memory subsets. Clonotypes are single alpha or beta chains, not paired receptors. Especially in CD8 cells, naive repertoires contained a few larger clonotypes, possibly CD45RA-re-expressing memory cells.

The sequenced sample was naive CD4+ T cells from blood. The source is a human donor in good health.

CDR3 sequence: CASSQSPPGALAEAFF. CDR3 nucleotide sequence: TGTGCCAGCAGCCAATCCCCTCCAGGGGCGCTGGCTGAAGCTTTCTTT. The rearrangement links TRBV16 to TRBJ1-1, with D tentatively TRBD1 (6 bases). The CDR3 has 16 amino acids. V was shortened by 0 bases and J by 6 bases, with 17 bases between the two germline ends. CDR1 is KGHSY and CDR2 is FQNENV in the germline V gene.